Below, 23 T cell receptor beta chains from the same sample are listed, as sequenced in a study of blood T cell repertoires in COVID-19 (TCRdb year 2020). The protocol used for the library was the immunoSEQ multiplex PCR assay. This is the immuneACCESS table as TCRdb keeps it, with only in-frame sequences that have V and J called. A part of the clones is gone; compared with another copy, unresolved V genes explain less than half, and the rest is unexplained. The sample table holds approximately 200,000 clones, of which 70% to 90% were seen once. The top ten constitute approximately 9.9% of the sample. Specimen: peripheral blood. The receptors stem from a human donor with active or convalescent COVID-19. The donor label of this sample is uncertain.

This rearrangement joins TRBV27 to TRBJ2-7; 13 nucleotides agree with TRBD2. CDR1 and CDR2 from the germline V gene are MNHEY and SMNVEV (reference sequence). The trim removed 8 bases at V and 0 bases at J, leaving 13 bases unmatched. This CDR3 contains 18 residues. For the CDR3, the DNA is TGTGCCAGCTGGACCCCGGGACTAGCGGGGCGCCTCTCCTACGAGCAGTACTTC. This sequence encodes CASWTPGLAGRLSYEQYF.

The rearrangement uses TRBV7-9 and TRBJ2-5; a weak D match, TRBD1 (6 bases). Trimming took 4 bases from V and 1 from J, leaving 16 bases between them. The CDR3 runs to 16 residues. Germline-derived CDR1 and CDR2 are SEHNR and FQNEAQ (reference sequence). The CDR3 coding sequence is TGTGCCAGCAGCTACCCCGGGACAAGAGTCCAAGAGACCCAGTACTTC. It yields the protein CASSYPGTRVQETQYF.

The rearrangement uses TRBV18 and TRBJ2-3; 9 nucleotides match TRBD2. Germline V gives CDR1 KGHSH, CDR2 LQKENI. V shed 1 base and J 2 bases; nucleotides not matched to a gene: 7. The length of the CDR3 is 17 residues. The CDR3 nucleotides are TGTGCCAGCTCACCACTTCCCCTAGCGGGGAACACAGATACGCAGTATTTT. Amino acids: CASSPLPLAGNTDTQYF.

The chain uses TRBV28 and TRBJ2-3; 9 positions match TRBD2. In germline, CDR1 is MDHEN, CDR2 SYDVKM. The CDR3 has 16 residues. With V trimmed by 6 bases and J by 5 bases, 12 bases remained unmatched. In nucleotides, the CDR3 is TGTGCCAGCAGCCCCCCTTCTAGCGGGGCCTTAGATACGCAGTATTTT. Its translation is CASSPPSSGALDTQYF.

The chain recombines TRBV28 with TRBJ1-2, with D perhaps matching TRBD1 (6 bases). V gave up 4 bases and J gave up 7 bases, with 10 bases separating them. The CDR3 extends over 12 amino acids. The V gene's germline CDR1 is MDHEN and CDR2 SYDVKM. CDR3 protein: CASSYQGTGYTF. The CDR3, as DNA: TGTGCCAGCAGTTATCAGGGGACTGGCTACACCTTC.

The V and J genes are TRBV27 and TRBJ1-5, with a tentative D call TRBD1 (6 bases). The V gene lost 3 bases and the J gene lost 0 bases, with 12 bases spanning the gap. The germline CDR1 and CDR2 sequences are MNHEY and SMNVEV (reference sequence). There are 16 residues in the CDR3. CDR3 in DNA: TGTGCCAGCAGTTTGGCCGACAGGCTTAGCAATCAGCCCCAGCATTTT. Amino acid sequence: CASSLADRLSNQPQHF.

This chain uses TRBV9 with TRBJ2-3, with D maybe TRBD2 (6 bases). Germline-derived CDR1 and CDR2 are SGDLS and YYNGEE. V was shortened by 0 bases and J by 2 bases, with 10 bases between the two germline ends. The CDR3 runs to 15 residues. For the CDR3, the DNA is TGTGCCAGCAGCGTAGCGGGAGCCATCACAGATACGCAGTATTTT. Encoded protein: CASSVAGAITDTQYF.

The rearrangement joins TRBV7-3 to TRBJ2-1, with 7 nucleotides matching TRBD1. V was clipped by 5 bases and J by 9 bases; unmatched bases: 7. Looked up from germline, CDR1 is SGHTA and CDR2 is FQGTGA. The CDR3 loop spans 13 amino acids. CDR3 in amino acids: CASSQDRVGEQFF. CDR3 DNA: TGTGCCAGCAGCCAAGACAGGGTGGGTGAGCAGTTCTTC.

The chain recombines TRBV3-1 (or the pseudogene TRBV3-2) with TRBJ2-5, with a possible D match to TRBD2 (6 bases). V shed 1 base and J shed 4 bases, with 7 bases lying between them. Germline V gene data show CDR1 as LGHDT and CDR2 as YNNKEL (reference sequence). This CDR3 region has 13 residues. CDR3 region: CASSQGRVETQYF. CDR3 coding DNA: TGTGCCAGCAGCCAAGGGAGGGTAGAGACCCAGTACTTC.

The chain is built from TRBV11-3 and TRBJ2-1, with 13 bases that match TRBD2. The CDR3 extends over 15 amino acids. The trim removed 6 bases at V and 5 bases at J, leaving 4 bases unmatched. The V gene's germline CDR1 is SGHNT and CDR2 YENEEA. The CDR3 is CASSLLAGGNNEQFF. CDR3 nucleotides: TGTGCCAGCAGTCTACTAGCGGGGGGGAACAATGAGCAGTTCTTC.

The chain employs TRBV4-1 and TRBJ2-3; tentative D call: TRBD2 (5 bases). The CDR3 is made up of 13 amino acids. V lost 1 base and J lost 11, with 13 bases in between. The germline V gene has CDR1 MGHRA and CDR2 YSYEKL. Here the CDR3 DNA reads TGCGCCAGCAGCCAAGTCCTGGTCGCGGGGCAGTATTTT. Its translation is CASSQVLVAGQYF.

V is TRBV7-9 and J is TRBJ2-1; 10 nucleotides agree with TRBD2. The CDR3 runs to 20 residues. The junction had 17 bases not matched to a gene; V was cut back by 5 bases and J by 1 base. CDR1 and CDR2 (germline): SEHNR, FQNEAQ (reference sequence). In DNA form, the CDR3 reads TGTGCCAGCAGCACGGACCGTTGGGGAGCGGGAGGGGAATCCTACAATGAGCAGTTCTTC. Protein: CASSTDRWGAGGESYNEQFF. Drawing the rest from reference TRBV7-9 and TRBJ2-1, the complete variable domain is DTGVSQNPRHKITKRGQNVTFRCDPISEHNRLYWYRQTLGQGPEFLTYFQNEAQLEKSRLLSDRFSAERPKGSFSTLEIQRTEQGDSAMYLCASSTDRWGAGGESYNEQFFGPGTRLTVL.

The rearrangement joins TRBV5-4 to TRBJ2-7; TRBD1 matches at 10 bases. The junction had 4 bases not matched to a gene; V was cut back by 3 bases and J by 4 bases. The CDR3 contains 14 residues. The V gene's germline CDR1 is SGHNT and CDR2 YYREEE (reference sequence). As DNA, the CDR3 is TGTGCCAGCAGCTCCCGGGACAGGGGATACGAGCAGTACTTC. Translated: CASSSRDRGYEQYF.

This clone was seen a single time. The J gene is TRBJ1-5, the V gene TRBV6-2 or TRBV6-3, with D uncertain. The germline CDR1 and CDR2 sequences are MNHEY and SVGEGT. V lost 8 bases and J 1 base, leaving 9 bases between the germline ends. The CDR3 extends over 13 amino acids. CDR3 protein: CASGQLSNQPQHF. The CDR3 nucleotides read TGTGCCAGCGGCCAGCTCAGCAATCAGCCCCAGCATTTT.

This chain connects TRBV19 to TRBJ1-2; no firm D call. Trimming left V 6 bases short and J 2 bases short, with 7 bases between. The germline gives CDR1 LNHDA, CDR2 SQIVND (reference sequence). This CDR3 is 12 amino acids long. Here the CDR3 DNA reads TGTGCCAGTAGCGGGTGGAACTATGGCTACACCTTC. Its translation is CASSGWNYGYTF.

This chain uses TRBV7-2 with TRBJ1-2; no reliable D call. Germline loops: CDR1 SGHTA, CDR2 FQGNSA. The V end was cut by 2 bases, the J end by 4 bases, with 11 bases between. There are 14 residues in the CDR3. DNA of the CDR3: TGTGCCAGCAGCTTATCAGGCAGTTCCTATGGCTACACCTTC. It is translated as CASSLSGSSYGYTF.

This chain links TRBV5-4 with TRBJ2-7; 13 bases line up with TRBD2. Germline V gives CDR1 SGHNT, CDR2 YYREEE (reference sequence). V lost 3 bases, J lost 0 bases, and 3 bases stayed unmatched. The CDR3 has 16 amino acids. In DNA, the CDR3 is TGTGCCAGCAGCTACGGGACTAGCGGGACCTCCTACGAGCAGTACTTC. This gives the protein CASSYGTSGTSYEQYF.

The genes are TRBV7-9 and TRBJ1-2; 7 bases map to TRBD1. Germline V gene sequence: CDR1 SEHNR, CDR2 FQNEAQ (reference sequence). The CDR3 sequence is 14 residues long. J was trimmed by 6 bases and V by 3 bases; bases with no gene match: 7. CDR3 in amino acids: CASSFQGGGDGYTF. Here the CDR3 DNA reads TGTGCCAGCAGCTTCCAAGGGGGCGGAGATGGCTACACCTTC.

The V gene is TRBV7-2, the J gene TRBJ1-2; D is perhaps TRBD1 (6 bases). The germline V gene encodes CDR1 SGHTA and CDR2 FQGNSA. Trimming took off 4 bases at V and 5 bases at J, with 11 bases between the two ends. The CDR3 totals 13 residues. The CDR3 is CASSSSQGYGYTF. The DNA for the CDR3 is TGTGCCAGCAGCTCTTCACAGGGTTATGGCTACACCTTC.

The V gene is TRBV7-9, the J gene TRBJ1-2; 9 positions agree with TRBD1. The junction had 12 bases not matched to a gene; V was cut back by 5 bases and J by 5 bases. The germline CDR1 and CDR2 sequences are SEHNR and FQNEAQ (reference sequence). The CDR3 runs 16 residues. CDR3 loop: CASSRTSGQGLYGYTF. The CDR3 DNA is TGTGCCAGCAGCCGAACGAGTGGACAGGGGCTTTATGGCTACACCTTC.

The V and J genes are TRBV12-3 or TRBV12-4 and TRBJ2-7; no reliable D call. V was trimmed by 2 bases and J by 1 base, leaving 6 bases between them. The CDR3 runs 13 residues. The CDR3 coding sequence is TGTGCCAGCAGTTTAACTGGTTCCTACGAGCAGTACTTC. Translating it yields CASSLTGSYEQYF.

The rearrangement joins TRBV4-2 to TRBJ1-2, with 8 bases aligning to TRBD1. Trimming removed 0 bases from V and 4 bases from J; junction bases left unmatched: 4. Germline values: CDR1 LGHNA, CDR2 YNFKEQ. This CDR3 is 15 amino acids long. The CDR3: CASSQDQGQAYGYTF. In DNA, the CDR3 is TGTGCCAGCAGCCAAGACCAGGGACAGGCCTATGGCTACACCTTC.

V is TRBV11-3 and J is TRBJ2-1; no reliable D call. The CDR3 contains 11 residues. CDR1 SGHNT and CDR2 YENEEA come from the germline V gene. V was shortened by 3 bases and J by 10 bases, with 7 bases between the two germline ends. The CDR3, as DNA: TGTGCCAGCAGCTTCACCACAGAGCAGTTCTTC. Its translation is CASSFTTEQFF.